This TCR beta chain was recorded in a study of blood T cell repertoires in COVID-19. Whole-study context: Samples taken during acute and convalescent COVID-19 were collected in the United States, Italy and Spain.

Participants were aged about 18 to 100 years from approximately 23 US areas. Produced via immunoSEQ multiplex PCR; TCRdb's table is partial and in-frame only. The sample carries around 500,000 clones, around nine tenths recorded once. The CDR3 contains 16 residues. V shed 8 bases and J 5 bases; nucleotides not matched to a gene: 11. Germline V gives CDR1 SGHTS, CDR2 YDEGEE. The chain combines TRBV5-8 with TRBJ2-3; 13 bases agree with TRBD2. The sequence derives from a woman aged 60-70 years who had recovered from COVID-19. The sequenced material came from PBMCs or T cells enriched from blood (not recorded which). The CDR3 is CAREKGTSGAVDTQYF. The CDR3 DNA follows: TGTGCCAGAGAAAAGGGGACTAGCGGGGCGGTAGATACGCAGTATTTT.